The TCR beta chain described here comes from a study of T-cell reconstitution after alpha-beta-depleted transplantation in children. The CDR3 spans 14 residues. V was trimmed by 7 bases and J by 4 bases, leaving 16 bases between them. This clonotype appeared many times. The antigen remains unidentified. TCRbeta library preparation incorporated unique molecular identifiers. Each CDR3 protein is one row after TCRdb ran MiXCR on the PCR reads. This repertoire shows 220,000 or so distinct CDR3 sequences, roughly 8.2% found once; its top ten account for nearly 6.5%. Study-wide findings and caveats: Diversity and T-cell counts at one year after transplant derived mostly from new T cells.

The receptor comes from a male patient younger than 18 who had a stem cell transplant for acute lymphoblastic leukemia, so the T cells may come from the graft donor. This specimen was PBMCs, mostly from graft donor cells, taken 180 days after TCRalphabeta/CD19-depleted stem cell transplant. The chain has TRBV12-3 or TRBV12-4 and TRBJ1-1; D call uncertain. For the CDR3, the DNA is TGTGCCAGCACTAAACCTACATGGCCCACTGAAGCTTTCTTT. Residues: CASTKPTWPTEAFF.